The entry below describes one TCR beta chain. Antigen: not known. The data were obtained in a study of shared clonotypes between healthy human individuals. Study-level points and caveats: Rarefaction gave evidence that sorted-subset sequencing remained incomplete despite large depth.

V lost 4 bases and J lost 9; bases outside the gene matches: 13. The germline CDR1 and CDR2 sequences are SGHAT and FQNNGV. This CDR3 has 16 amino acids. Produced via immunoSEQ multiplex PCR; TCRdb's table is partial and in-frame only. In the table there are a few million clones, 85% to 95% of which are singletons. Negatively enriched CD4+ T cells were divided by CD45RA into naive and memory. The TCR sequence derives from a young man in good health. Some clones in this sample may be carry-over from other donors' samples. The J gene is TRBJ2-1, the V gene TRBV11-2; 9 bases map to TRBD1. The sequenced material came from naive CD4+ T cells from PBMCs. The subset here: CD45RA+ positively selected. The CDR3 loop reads CASSWVQGARSGEQFF. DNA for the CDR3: TGTGCCAGCAGCTGGGTACAGGGGGCGCGTTCGGGTGAGCAGTTCTTC.